A single sample is the source of the 32 T cell receptor beta chains below, sequenced in a study of OX40 agonist ivuxolimab in advanced cancers. TCRdb's copy holds only in-frame clones and misses some; the assay was immunoSEQ multiplex PCR. The data show 60,000 or so clones, roughly 87% seen once. Sample: CD4+ or CD8+ T cells sorted from blood, taken in a trial of the OX40 agonist ivuxolimab. The receptors come from an adult with an advanced solid tumor such as melanoma, head and neck, liver or kidney cancer.

CDR3 residues: CASSTQRLAESTDTQYF. The CDR3 DNA follows: TGTGCCAGCTCAACCCAGAGACTAGCGGAAAGCACAGATACGCAGTATTTT. The rearrangement joins TRBV18 to TRBJ2-3; 9 bases map to TRBD2. The trim removed 5 bases at V and 0 bases at J, leaving 9 bases unmatched. The CDR3 is 17 residues long. The V gene's germline CDR1 is KGHSH and CDR2 LQKENI.

This clone was observed a handful of times. The chain uses TRBV6-1 and TRBJ2-5; TRBD2 matches at 9 bases. The CDR3 sequence is 16 residues long. After removal of 3 bases from V and 2 bases from J, the junction contained 7 bases not matched to a gene. CDR1 is MNHNS, CDR2 SASEGT, per germline. CDR3 DNA sequence: TGTGCCAGCAGTGACGACTTAGCGGGGGCTCAAGAGACCCAGTACTTC. Protein: CASSDDLAGAQETQYF.

This rearrangement joins TRBV5-4 to TRBJ1-2; unclear D gene. The V end lost 1 base, the J end lost 2 bases, and 0 bases lay between the germline ends. Germline V lookup: CDR1 SGHNT, CDR2 YYREEE (reference sequence). The CDR3 extends over 11 amino acids. The CDR3 loop reads CASSLNYGYTF. CDR3 nucleotides: TGTGCCAGCAGCTTGAACTATGGCTACACCTTC.

The rearrangement links TRBV6-1 to TRBJ1-1, with D uncertain. Trimming cost V 7 bases and J 1 base, with 10 bases left between them. From germline, CDR1 is MNHNS and CDR2 SASEGT. The CDR3 extends over 13 amino acids. Here the CDR3 reads CASIGRGNTEAFF. CDR3 DNA: TGTGCCAGCATCGGTCGTGGGAACACTGAAGCTTTCTTT.

This rearrangement joins TRBV9 to TRBJ1-1, with D perhaps TRBD1 (6 bases). The germline V gene encodes CDR1 SGDLS and CDR2 YYNGEE. V lost 3 bases, J lost 8 bases, and 14 bases lay in between. The CDR3 contains 13 residues. The CDR3 sequence: CASSGGQRPEAFF. The CDR3 DNA is TGTGCCAGCAGCGGGGGACAACGGCCCGAAGCTTTCTTT.

The chain recombines TRBV6-1 with TRBJ2-3, with TRBD1 as a possible D gene (5 bases). This CDR3 is built from 15 residues. V lost 1 base and J lost 4, with 12 bases in between. Germline CDR1 and CDR2: MNHNS and SASEGT. The CDR3 protein is CASSEEGYLADTQYF. The CDR3, as DNA: TGTGCCAGCAGTGAAGAGGGGTATTTGGCAGATACGCAGTATTTT.

This clone was detected only once. This chain joins TRBV6-5 and TRBJ2-7; 11 bases align to TRBD2. CDR1 is MNHEY and CDR2 is SVGAGI in the germline V gene. V trimming: 6 bases; J trimming: 5 bases; junction bases outside the gene matches: 9. The CDR3 runs 15 residues. The CDR3, as DNA: TGTGCCAGCAGAACAACTAGCGGGAGATTGAACGAGCAGTACTTC. Protein sequence: CASRTTSGRLNEQYF.

As to this clone: The sample carries other DNA sequences with the same CDR3. J is TRBJ2-7 and V is TRBV5-4; D unclear. This CDR3 region has 14 residues. Trimming shortened V by 0 bases and J by 0 bases, and 7 bases separated the two germline ends. From germline, CDR1 is SGHNT and CDR2 YYREEE (reference sequence). The CDR3 is CASSLVGSSYEQYF. The CDR3 bases are TGTGCCAGCAGCTTGGTGGGAAGCTCCTACGAGCAGTACTTC.

The CDR3 region is CASSPPGGANTEAFF. CDR3 DNA sequence: TGTGCCAGCAGCCCCCCGGGGGGGGCCAACACTGAAGCTTTCTTT. The chain uses TRBV9 and TRBJ1-1; weak D call: TRBD1 (6 bases). The V gene lost 4 bases and the J gene lost 2 bases, with 15 bases spanning the gap. The CDR3 is 15 amino acids. Germline lookup yields CDR1 SGDLS and CDR2 YYNGEE. The full variable domain, its missing parts supplied by reference TRBV9 and TRBJ1-1, is DSGVTQTPKHLITATGQRVTLRCSPRSGDLSVYWYQQSLDQGLQFLIQYYNGEERAKGNILERFSAQQFPDLHSELNLSSLELGDSALYFCASSPPGGANTEAFFGQGTRLTVV.

The rearrangement joins TRBV28 to TRBJ2-1, with 14 positions matching TRBD2. This CDR3 comprises 15 residues. Germline CDR1 is MDHEN and CDR2 is SYDVKM. The trim removed 6 bases at V and 7 bases at J, leaving 5 bases unmatched. The CDR3 region is CASSDWTSGGNEQFF. CDR3 nucleotides: TGTGCCAGCAGCGACTGGACTAGCGGGGGGAATGAGCAGTTCTTC.

The chain joins TRBV28 to TRBJ1-2, with a possible D match to TRBD1 (5 bases). CDR1 is MDHEN, CDR2 SYDVKM, per germline. The V and J ends lost 5 bases and 0 bases respectively, with 16 bases between them. The CDR3 runs 16 residues. CDR3 coding DNA: TGTGCCAGCAGTGTCCTAGGGGTCCGCCCTAACTATGGCTACACCTTC. This codes for CASSVLGVRPNYGYTF.

The chain joins TRBV12-2 to TRBJ2-2; the table names TRBD2, a call not compared with the DNA. TRBV12-2 is a documented pseudogene. CDR3 size: 21 residues. DNA for the CDR3: TGTGCAAGTCGCTTAGCGCTCAGGTCGACTAGCGGGTCGGCCGACACCGGGGAGCTGTTTTTT. Residues: CASRLALRSTSGSADTGELFF.

The CDR3: CASPRQVFGNTIYF. CDR3 in DNA: TGTGCCAGCCCAAGGCAGGTGTTTGGAAACACCATATATTTT. This rearrangement joins TRBV21-1 to TRBJ1-3; the table gives TRBD1 as D, unverified against the DNA. TRBV21-1 is labeled a pseudogene. The CDR3 totals 14 residues.

The chain links TRBV7-2 to TRBJ1-2; no clear D gene. Trimming pared 7 bases from V and 2 bases from J, leaving 14 bases between. From germline, CDR1 is SGHTA and CDR2 FQGNSA. The CDR3 extends over 14 amino acids. As DNA, the CDR3 is TGTGCCAGCATCGAGCCCCAGGAAAACTATGGCTACACCTTC. Protein: CASIEPQENYGYTF.

The V gene is TRBV6-1, the J gene TRBJ1-1, with 7 bases identical to TRBD1. The CDR3 runs to 18 residues. Trimming cost V 4 bases and J 0 bases; bases outside gene matches: 14. CDR1 is MNHNS and CDR2 is SASEGT in the germline V gene. The CDR3 reads CASSAGQRWGIVNTEAFF. In DNA, the CDR3 is TGTGCCAGCAGTGCGGGACAGAGGTGGGGCATAGTGAACACTGAAGCTTTCTTT.

This sequence joins TRBV7-3 and TRBJ2-1; TRBD2 matches 7 bases. This CDR3 contains 15 residues. Germline CDR1 is SGHTA and CDR2 is FQGTGA. With 2 bases clipped from V and 5 bases from J, the junction kept 6 bases outside the gene matches. In DNA, the CDR3 is TGTGCCAGCAGCTTAGGCGGGAGTACCGACAATGAGCAGTTCTTC. Translating gives CASSLGGSTDNEQFF.

V gene TRBV5-3 combines with J gene TRBJ1-1; D call uncertain. TRBV5-3 is marked as an open reading frame, function uncertain. Trimming shortened V by 4 bases and J by 1 base, and 8 bases separated the two germline ends. This CDR3 is built from 13 residues. CDR3 nucleotides: TGTGCCAGAAGCCAGACCTCGAACACTGAAGCTTTCTTT. Encoded protein: CARSQTSNTEAFF.

V and J are TRBV10-3 and TRBJ2-7, with 10 bases aligning to TRBD1. Trimming removed 2 bases from V and 4 bases from J; junction bases left unmatched: 5. The germline V gene has CDR1 ENHRY and CDR2 SYGVKD. CDR3 size: 15 residues. The CDR3 DNA follows: TGTGCCATCAGTGAGCCCGGGACAGGGGTGTACGAGCAGTACTTC. Amino acid sequence: CAISEPGTGVYEQYF.

The chain links TRBV7-9 to TRBJ2-4, with 8 bases matching TRBD2. The trim removed 6 bases at V and 0 bases at J, leaving 13 bases unmatched. The CDR3 is made up of 18 amino acids. Germline assignment: CDR1 SEHNR and CDR2 FQNEAQ (reference sequence). The chain's CDR3 is CASRGVAGRSEAKNIQYF. The CDR3 DNA is TGTGCCAGCAGGGGGGTAGCGGGGCGCTCCGAAGCCAAAAACATTCAGTACTTC.

CDR3 nucleotides: TGTGCCAGCAGTTTATCCGGCGGGTCAGGGGGCAGGGCTTTCTTT. This encodes CASSLSGGSGGRAFF. This rearrangement joins TRBV27 to TRBJ1-1; 8 bases are shared with TRBD1. The ends lost 0 bases at V and 11 bases at J; junction bases unmatched: 11. The CDR3 sequence is 15 residues long. Germline V gene lookup returns CDR1 MNHEY and CDR2 SMNVEV (reference sequence).

The chain combines TRBV7-6 with TRBJ1-5; D might be TRBD1 (6 bases). CDR1 SGHVS and CDR2 FNYEAQ come from the germline V gene. CDR3 length: 15 residues. Trimming took off 1 base at V and 2 bases at J, with 9 bases between the two ends. As DNA, the CDR3 is TGTGCCAGCAGCTTAGGTCCAGGGGGCAATCAGCCCCAGCATTTT. Protein: CASSLGPGGNQPQHF.

Regarding this clone: Because the CDR3's place on the DNA is in doubt, the DNA is left out and the CDR3 is given as listed by TCRdb. The chain couples TRBV6-9 to TRBJ1-4; the DNA was not used to check the table's D call, TRBD1. The germline CDR1 and CDR2 sequences are MNHGY and SVAAGI. The CDR3 numbers 9 amino acids, ends counted. The CDR3 spells CASSSSHSF.

The J gene is TRBJ2-7, the V gene TRBV27, with 8 bases identical to TRBD2. This CDR3 has 12 residues. V shed 3 bases and J 7 bases; nucleotides not matched to a gene: 2. Per germline, CDR1 MNHEY and CDR2 SMNVEV (reference sequence). The CDR3 sequence: CASSFVAGEQYF. Written as DNA, the CDR3 is TGTGCCAGCAGTTTTGTAGCGGGGGAGCAGTACTTC.

The chain links TRBV27 to TRBJ1-4; 7 bases map to TRBD1. Trimming at V came to 2 bases and at J to 0 bases, leaving 3 bases not matched to a gene. This CDR3 has 16 residues. Germline values: CDR1 MNHEY, CDR2 SMNVEV (reference sequence). As DNA, the CDR3 is TGTGCCAGCAGTTTAGCAGGGGGAGCAACTAATGAAAAACTGTTTTTT. Translated, it gives CASSLAGGATNEKLFF.

This clone was seen once. The V call is TRBV4-2, the J call TRBJ1-1, with a tentative D call TRBD1 (5 bases). V shed 0 bases and J shed 10 bases, with 15 bases lying between them. This CDR3 comprises 14 residues. Germline values: CDR1 LGHNA, CDR2 YNFKEQ. This chain's CDR3 is CASSQDLRGSRAFF. CDR3 DNA sequence: TGTGCCAGCAGCCAAGATTTGCGGGGGTCGAGAGCTTTCTTT.

A remark on this clone: Other nucleotide sequences from this sample produce the same CDR3. The rearrangement uses TRBV7-9 and TRBJ2-5, with 8 positions matching TRBD2. Germline CDR1 SEHNR, CDR2 FQNEAQ (reference sequence). Trimming removed 3 bases from V and 2 bases from J; junction bases left unmatched: 2. The CDR3 consists of 14 residues. The CDR3: CASSFLAGQETQYF. The CDR3, as DNA: TGTGCCAGCAGCTTCTTAGCGGGGCAAGAGACCCAGTACTTC.

The genes are TRBV9 and TRBJ1-2; 9 nucleotides agree with TRBD1. This CDR3 spans 15 amino acids. Per germline, CDR1 SGDLS and CDR2 YYNGEE. Losses at the gene ends were 0 bases for V and 2 bases for J; bases not matched to a gene: 2. The CDR3 DNA sequence: TGTGCCAGCAGCGTAGCTGGGACAGGGAACTATGGCTACACCTTC. This codes for CASSVAGTGNYGYTF.

The chain couples TRBV2 to TRBJ2-3; 9 positions agree with TRBD1. Germline V gene sequence: CDR1 SNHLY, CDR2 FYNNEI. The V segment lost 3 bases and the J segment 0 bases; nucleotides outside the gene matches: 1. CDR3 size: 15 residues. The DNA for the CDR3 is TGTGCCAGCAGTGATGGGACAGGGAGCACAGATACGCAGTATTTT. It specifies CASSDGTGSTDTQYF.

V usage is TRBV6-1 and J usage is TRBJ2-5, with D tentatively TRBD1 (6 bases). The J call may be mistaken, given a closer DNA end match to TRBJ2-7. The CDR3 consists of 15 residues. The germline gives CDR1 MNHNS, CDR2 SASEGT. The CDR3 coding sequence is TGTGCCAGCAGTGAATACAGGGCTAGCTCCTACGAGCAGTACTTC. Its translation: CASSEYRASSYEQYF.

The V gene is TRBV19, the J gene TRBJ1-2, with unresolved D. CDR3 length equals 19 residues. Per germline, CDR1 LNHDA and CDR2 SQIVND (reference sequence). Trimming left V 3 bases short and J 0 bases short, with 23 bases between. This chain's CDR3 is CASSIGRSALDGANYGYTF. The DNA for the CDR3 is TGTGCCAGTAGTATTGGAAGGTCGGCATTAGACGGAGCTAACTATGGCTACACCTTC.

This clone has only one observation. The rearrangement uses TRBV4-1 and TRBJ2-7; TRBD1 agrees at 7 bases. The CDR3 contains 16 residues. Trimming removed 1 base from V and 0 bases from J; junction bases left unmatched: 6. The V gene's germline CDR1 is MGHRA and CDR2 YSYEKL. The CDR3 nucleotides are TGCGCCAGCAGCCAAGTAGGACAGGCGAACTCCTACGAGCAGTACTTC. Translation gives CASSQVGQANSYEQYF.

V and J are TRBV11-2 and TRBJ2-7; 8 bases map to TRBD1. CDR3 length equals 14 residues. Germline V gene lookup returns CDR1 SGHAT and CDR2 FQNNGV. V was clipped by 4 bases and J by 9 bases; unmatched bases: 11. The CDR3, as DNA: TGTGCCAGCAGCTACGACGACAGGGGCCCAGGGCAGTACTTC. Its protein is CASSYDDRGPGQYF.